This record concerns one TCR beta chain sequence. Its antigen is still unknown. This record comes from a study of shared clonotypes between healthy human individuals. V lost 5 bases, J lost 3 bases, and 11 bases lay in between. From germline, CDR1 is SGHTA and CDR2 FQGNSA. The CDR3 extends over 14 amino acids. Assay: immunoSEQ multiplex PCR; the TCRdb copy retains only in-frame clones and omits some. The sample holds 2 million to 2.5 million clones, under 95% seen once. Whole-study results and caveats: Naive subsets generally had larger estimated richness than memory subsets.

The source is a man between 18 and 29 years old in good health. Some clones in this sample may be carry-over from other donors' samples. This chain uses TRBV7-2 with TRBJ2-1; D may correspond to TRBD1 or TRBD2 (5 bases each). The sequenced sample consisted of naive CD4+ T cells from PBMCs. Stated subset: CD45RA+ positively selected. CDR3 region: CASSRRGGYNEQFF. The CDR3, as DNA: TGTGCCAGCAGCCGCCGGGGCGGCTACAATGAGCAGTTCTTC. Using reference TRBV7-2 and TRBJ2-1 for the parts outside the CDR3, the full variable domain is GAGVSQSPSNKVTEKGKDVELRCDPISGHTALYWYRQSLGQGLEFLIYFQGNSAPDKSGLPSDRFSAERTGGSVSTLTIQRTQQEDSAVYLCASSRRGGYNEQFFGPGTRLTVL.